The next 20 T cell receptor beta chains were all read from a single sample in a study of CD8 T cells in Susac syndrome. Random hexamers were used to reverse transcribe an amount of roughly 0.45 to 1 ug RNA. MiXCR was run by TCRdb on the immunoSEQ multiplex PCR reads, yielding one entry per CDR3 protein. The sample records about 210,000 distinct CDR3 sequences, 95% being singletons. The material sequenced was CD4+ T cells from PBMCs. The receptor set was obtained from a human donor with multiple sclerosis.

The chain uses TRBV20-1 and TRBJ2-1; 16 bases fit TRBD2. Losses at the gene ends were 6 bases for V and 9 bases for J; bases not matched to a gene: 8. The CDR3 consists of 15 residues. CDR1 and CDR2 (germline): DFQATT, SNEGSKA (reference sequence). The CDR3 loop reads CSAPLGLAGGFEQFF. The CDR3 region has the DNA TGCAGTGCCCCCTTGGGACTAGCGGGAGGGTTTGAGCAGTTCTTC.

The rearrangement links TRBV29-1 to TRBJ2-2; TRBD2 matches at 9 bases. J lost 4 bases, V lost 5 bases, and 8 bases had no gene match. The CDR3 consists of 15 residues. Germline CDR1 SQVTM, CDR2 ANQGSEA. The CDR3 sequence: CSVKPGLALTGELFF. Here the CDR3 DNA reads TGCAGCGTTAAACCGGGACTAGCACTCACCGGGGAGCTGTTTTTT.

This clonotype has a single count. The rearrangement links TRBV11-2 to TRBJ2-1; TRBD1 is a possible D gene (6 bases). V lost 3 bases, J lost 4 bases, and 13 bases lay in between. CDR1 is SGHAT and CDR2 is FQNNGV in the germline V gene. The CDR3 consists of 15 residues. CDR3 nucleotide sequence: TGTGCCAGCAGCTTCGGCCAGGGGAGTTACAATGAGCAGTTCTTC. Amino acids: CASSFGQGSYNEQFF.

The gene calls are TRBV3-1 and TRBJ2-6, with D perhaps matching TRBD1 or TRBD2 (5 bases each). This CDR3 has 13 amino acids. With 2 bases removed from V and 8 bases from J, the gap between germline ends came to 7 bases. Per the germline V gene, CDR1 is LGHDT and CDR2 is YNNKEL (reference sequence). The CDR3 bases are TGTGCCAGCAGCCAACGGGGACCCAACGTCCTGACTTTC. Protein: CASSQRGPNVLTF.

This chain uses TRBV11-3 with TRBJ2-7; TRBD2 aligns across 8 bases. The CDR3 consists of 18 residues. The junction had 17 bases not matched to a gene; V was cut back by 4 bases and J by 3 bases. Germline V gene lookup returns CDR1 SGHNT and CDR2 YENEEA. CDR3 in DNA: TGTGCCAGCAGCTCACCCCCGGGGGAGGCCCGGGGGGGCTACGAGCAGTACTTC. Protein sequence: CASSSPPGEARGGYEQYF. Combining the CDR3 with reference TRBV11-3 and TRBJ2-7 gives the whole variable domain EAGVVQSPRYKIIEKKQPVAFWCNPISGHNTLYWYLQNLGQGPELLIRYENEEAVDDSQLPKDRFSAERLKGVDSTLKIQPAELGDSAVYLCASSSPPGEARGGYEQYFGPGTRLTVT.

The J gene is TRBJ1-1, the V gene TRBV6-5; D is unclear. This CDR3 spans 14 amino acids. The germline V gene encodes CDR1 MNHEY and CDR2 SVGAGI. The V end was cut by 5 bases, the J end by 1 base, with 11 bases between. CDR3: CASSRGLPNTEAFF. The CDR3 nucleotides are TGTGCCAGCAGTCGCGGACTCCCGAACACTGAAGCTTTCTTT.

The chain combines TRBV7-9 with TRBJ2-1; TRBD1 matches at 10 bases. The CDR3 has 16 amino acids. CDR1 is SEHNR and CDR2 is FQNEAQ in the germline V gene (reference sequence). V dropped 1 base and J dropped 8; count of bases not matched to a gene: 8. CDR3 bases: TGTGCCAGCAGCTTAGATCCGGGACAGGGGAAACATGAGCAGTTCTTC. This sequence encodes CASSLDPGQGKHEQFF.

This clonotype has a single count. The J gene is TRBJ2-5, the V gene TRBV29-1; 8 positions agree with TRBD1. Germline-derived CDR1 and CDR2 are SQVTM and ANQGSEA. The CDR3 sequence is 15 residues long. J lost 11 bases, V lost 2 bases, and 16 bases had no gene match. The CDR3 loop reads CSVESWGQGAVVQYF. CDR3 in DNA: TGCAGCGTTGAAAGTTGGGGCCAGGGGGCAGTTGTGCAGTACTTC.

This chain links TRBV30 with TRBJ2-1; D may be TRBD2 (6 bases). In germline, CDR1 is GTSNPN, CDR2 SVGIG (reference sequence). This CDR3 spans 12 amino acids. The V end lost 0 bases, the J end lost 7 bases, and 7 bases lay between the germline ends. In nucleotides, the CDR3 is TGTGCCTGGAGTGTCGGACTAAATGAGCAGTTCTTC. Its protein product is CAWSVGLNEQFF.

CDR3 sequence (DNA): TGTGCCAGCAGCCAGAGGGGGTTCACAGTGATGTACTTC. It is translated as CASSQRGFTVMYF. This rearrangement joins TRBV14 to TRBJ2-4, with D possibly TRBD1 on 6 matching bases. This CDR3 comprises 13 residues. The germline V and J ends were trimmed by 3 bases and 15 bases, with 18 bases remaining between them. Germline CDR1 reads SGHDN; CDR2 reads FVKESK. Full variable domain (rest looked up from reference TRBV14 and TRBJ2-4): EAGVTQFPSHSVIEKGQTVTLRCDPISGHDNLYWYRRVMGKEIKFLLHFVKESKQDESGMPNNRFLAERTGGTYSTLKVQPAELEDSGVYFCASSQRGFTVMYFGAGTRLSVL.

This chain uses TRBV3-1 with TRBJ1-4; D gene ambiguous. The CDR3 runs to 11 residues. Germline CDR1 and CDR2: LGHDT and YNNKEL (reference sequence). The V end was cut by 3 bases, the J end by 8 bases, with 4 bases between. The CDR3 sequence is CASSQAEKLFF. The CDR3 DNA follows: TGTGCCAGCAGCCAGGCGGAAAAACTGTTTTTT.

The chain combines TRBV3-1 with TRBJ2-1; weak D call: TRBD2 (5 bases). Germline CDR1 and CDR2: LGHDT and YNNKEL (reference sequence). This CDR3 is 13 amino acids long. V was cut by 3 bases and J by 5 bases, with 8 bases left in between. In nucleotides, the CDR3 is TGTGCCAGCAGCCAGCGAGGGAACAATGAGCAGTTCTTC. This codes for CASSQRGNNEQFF.

The chain uses TRBV9 and TRBJ2-2; D remains unclear. The CDR3 consists of 14 residues. Germline V gene lookup returns CDR1 SGDLS and CDR2 YYNGEE. Trimming pared 4 bases from V and 1 base from J, leaving 8 bases between. CDR3 sequence: CASSPRRNTGELFF. Here the CDR3 DNA reads TGTGCCAGCAGCCCTCGTCGGAACACCGGGGAGCTGTTTTTT.

The J gene is TRBJ2-3, the V gene TRBV27; 7 bases map to TRBD1. V lost 5 bases, J lost 3 bases, and 11 bases stayed unmatched. The CDR3 consists of 16 residues. From germline, CDR1 is MNHEY and CDR2 SMNVEV (reference sequence). CDR3 residues: CASSQTRTGYTDTQYF. CDR3 bases: TGTGCCAGCAGTCAAACCCGGACAGGCTATACAGATACGCAGTATTTT.

The chain recombines TRBV20-1 with TRBJ2-7, with a weak D call TRBD2 (6 bases). Looked up from germline, CDR1 is DFQATT and CDR2 is SNEGSKA (reference sequence). V was pared by 3 bases and J by 2 bases, with 17 bases between. This CDR3 is built from 15 residues. CDR3 residues: CSAREGGRRTYEQYF. CDR3 bases: TGCAGTGCTAGGGAGGGAGGACGGCGGACCTACGAGCAGTACTTC.

V and J are TRBV29-1 and TRBJ2-2; no clear D. V was shortened by 1 base and J by 5 bases, with 8 bases between the two germline ends. The germline gives CDR1 SQVTM, CDR2 ANQGSEA. The CDR3 loop spans 13 amino acids. The CDR3 loop reads CSVEGRGTGELFF. CDR3 coding DNA: TGCAGCGTTGAAGGGAGAGGTACCGGGGAGCTGTTTTTT.

V is TRBV2 and J is TRBJ2-7; 7 bases agree with TRBD1. CDR1 and CDR2 (germline): SNHLY, FYNNEI. The CDR3 contains 14 residues. J gave up 7 bases and V 1 base, and 7 bases lay outside the gene matches. CDR3 DNA: TGTGCCAGCAGTGAAGTACAGGGGAAAGGGGAGCAGTACTTC. It yields the protein CASSEVQGKGEQYF.

This chain links TRBV12-3 or TRBV12-4 with TRBJ2-4; TRBD2 aligns across 10 bases. This CDR3 is 15 amino acids long. Unmatched junction bases numbered 5, after V lost 2 bases and J lost 7 bases. CDR3 amino acids: CASSLSSGRVNIQYF. The CDR3 coding sequence is TGTGCCAGCAGTTTATCTAGCGGGAGAGTGAACATTCAGTACTTC.

This sequence joins TRBV9 and TRBJ2-1, with no clear D. CDR3 length: 16 residues. The germline V gene has CDR1 SGDLS and CDR2 YYNGEE. V gave up 0 bases and J gave up 5 bases, with 15 bases separating them. CDR3 amino acids: CASSVVDFPLDNEQFF. The CDR3 DNA follows: TGTGCCAGCAGCGTAGTCGACTTCCCTCTCGACAATGAGCAGTTCTTC.

CDR3 residues: CASSLWQQIQYEQYF. The CDR3 DNA reads TGTGCCAGCAGCTTGTGGCAGCAGATCCAATACGAGCAGTACTTC. V usage is TRBV5-6 and J usage is TRBJ2-7, with no clear D. From germline, CDR1 is SGHDT and CDR2 YYEEEE. With 1 base removed from V and 4 bases from J, the gap between germline ends came to 15 bases. CDR3 length: 15 residues.